This paragraph covers one T cell receptor beta chain sequence. Antigen unknown. Assay: immunoSEQ multiplex PCR; the TCRdb copy retains only in-frame clones and omits some. This table has approximately 1,600 clones, under 35% appearing once. The germline V gene encodes CDR1 SGHNT and CDR2 YENEEA. The V and J ends lost 3 bases and 1 base respectively, with 15 bases between them. The CDR3 contains 16 residues. The data stem from a study of T cells in localized non-small cell lung cancer. Study results and caveats: Maximal T cell clonality occurred in uninvolved adjacent lung, with tumor ranking below it. Adjacent lung had a median around 50 of the 100 largest tumor clones. Sequencing was limited to one tumor region, leaving the possibility of heterogeneity open.

The sequences come from lung tumor tissue, collected before any cancer treatment. The clonotype comes from a female donor older than 55 with stage II lung adenocarcinoma. The V call is TRBV11-3, the J call TRBJ2-5; D might be TRBD1 (6 bases). This CDR3 reads CASSLGAQAPQETQYF. CDR3 in DNA: TGTGCCAGCAGCTTGGGGGCCCAGGCCCCCCAAGAGACCCAGTACTTC. Variable domain in full (rest from reference TRBV11-3 and TRBJ2-5): EAGVVQSPRYKIIEKKQPVAFWCNPISGHNTLYWYLQNLGQGPELLIRYENEEAVDDSQLPKDRFSAERLKGVDSTLKIQPAELGDSAVYLCASSLGAQAPQETQYFGPGTRLLVL.